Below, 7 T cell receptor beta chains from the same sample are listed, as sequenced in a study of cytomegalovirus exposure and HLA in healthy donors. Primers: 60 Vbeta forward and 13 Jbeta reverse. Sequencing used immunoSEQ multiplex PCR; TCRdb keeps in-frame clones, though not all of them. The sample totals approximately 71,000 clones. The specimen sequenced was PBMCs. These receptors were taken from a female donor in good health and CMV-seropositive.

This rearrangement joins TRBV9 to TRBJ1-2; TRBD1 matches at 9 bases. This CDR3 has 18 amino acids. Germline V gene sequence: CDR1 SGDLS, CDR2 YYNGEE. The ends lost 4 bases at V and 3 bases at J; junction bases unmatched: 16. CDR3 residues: CASSFHPGTGRFDYGYTF. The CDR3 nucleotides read TGTGCCAGCAGCTTCCACCCAGGGACAGGGCGGTTTGACTATGGCTACACCTTC.

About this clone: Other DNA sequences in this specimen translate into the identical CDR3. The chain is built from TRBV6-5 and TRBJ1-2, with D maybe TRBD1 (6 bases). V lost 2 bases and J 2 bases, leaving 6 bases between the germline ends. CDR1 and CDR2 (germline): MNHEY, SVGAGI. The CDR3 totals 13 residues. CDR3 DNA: TGTGCCAGCAGTTACGACAGGAACTATGGCTACACCTTC. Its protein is CASSYDRNYGYTF.

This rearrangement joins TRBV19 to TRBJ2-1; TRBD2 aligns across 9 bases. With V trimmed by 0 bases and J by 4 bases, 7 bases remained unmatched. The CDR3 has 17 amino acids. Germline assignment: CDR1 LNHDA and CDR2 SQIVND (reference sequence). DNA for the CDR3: TGTGCCAGTAGTATAGACAAAAGGCTAGCGGGATACAATGAGCAGTTCTTC. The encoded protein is CASSIDKRLAGYNEQFF.

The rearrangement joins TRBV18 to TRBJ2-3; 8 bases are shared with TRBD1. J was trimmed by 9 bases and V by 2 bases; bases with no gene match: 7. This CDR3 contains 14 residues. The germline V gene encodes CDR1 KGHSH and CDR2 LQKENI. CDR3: CASSPGTGRLTQYF. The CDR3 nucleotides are TGTGCCAGCTCACCAGGGACAGGAAGACTAACGCAGTATTTT.

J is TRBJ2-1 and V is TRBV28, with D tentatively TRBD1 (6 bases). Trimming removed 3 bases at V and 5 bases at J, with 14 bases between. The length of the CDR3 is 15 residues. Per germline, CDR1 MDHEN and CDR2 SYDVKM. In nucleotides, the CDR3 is TGTGCCAGCAGTTTGGCCCCAGGGGTACACAATGAGCAGTTCTTC. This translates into CASSLAPGVHNEQFF.

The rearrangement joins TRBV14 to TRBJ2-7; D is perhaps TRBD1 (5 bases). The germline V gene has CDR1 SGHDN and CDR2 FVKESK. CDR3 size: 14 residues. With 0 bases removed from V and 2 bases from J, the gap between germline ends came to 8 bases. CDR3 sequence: CASSQDARAYEQYF. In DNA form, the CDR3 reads TGTGCCAGCAGCCAAGATGCCAGGGCCTACGAGCAGTACTTC. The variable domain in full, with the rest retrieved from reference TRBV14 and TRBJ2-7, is EAGVTQFPSHSVIEKGQTVTLRCDPISGHDNLYWYRRVMGKEIKFLLHFVKESKQDESGMPNNRFLAERTGGTYSTLKVQPAELEDSGVYFCASSQDARAYEQYFGPGTRLTVT.

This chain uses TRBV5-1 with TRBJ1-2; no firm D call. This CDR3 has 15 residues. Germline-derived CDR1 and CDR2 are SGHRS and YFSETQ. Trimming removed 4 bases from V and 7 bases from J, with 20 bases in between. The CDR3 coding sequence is TGCGCCAGCAGCCCTGAAAGTTGGGTAGAGCGTGGCTACACCTTC. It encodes CASSPESWVERGYTF.